This TCR beta chain was sequenced for a study of blood T cell repertoires in COVID-19. Study information: From the United States, Italy and Spain came samples of acute and convalescent COVID-19. The analysed material was cDNA or gDNA that came from T cells, B-cell-depleted T cells, or PBMCs.

In the original processing: The assay estimated nucleated cells by amplifying reference gene primers. Clones were read by immunoSEQ multiplex PCR, and TCRdb kept only the in-frame ones, dropping some. That table gives V, J and clone size, and the DNA gave D and trimming. The table includes more than 85,000 clones, roughly 91% detected once. The CDR3 is 14 residues long. Between the trimmed V and J ends, which lost 8 bases and 7 bases, there was a span of 20 bases. CDR1 and CDR2 from the germline V gene are SNHLY and FYNNEI. The sequence came from a woman aged 45-59 years with acute or convalescent COVID-19. This chain connects TRBV2 to TRBJ1-2, with no clear D. What was sequenced was peripheral blood. CDR3 in amino acids: CASDRVLSSSGYTF. DNA of the CDR3: TGTGCCAGCGACCGGGTCCTCAGTTCTAGTGGCTACACCTTC.